A selection of T cell receptor beta chains follows, all from one sample in a study of OX40 agonist ivuxolimab in advanced cancers. Produced via immunoSEQ multiplex PCR; TCRdb's table is partial and in-frame only. The sample carries some 83,000 clones, more than 75% recorded once. The specimen was CD4+ or CD8+ T cells sorted from blood, collected in a trial of the OX40 agonist ivuxolimab. The receptor set was obtained from an adult with an advanced solid tumor such as melanoma, head and neck, liver or kidney cancer. The CDR3 runs from the conserved cysteine through the conserved F or W.

v_call: TRBV7-9
cdr3_aa: CASSYSGDFYNEQFF

v_call: TRBV9
cdr3_aa: CASSVDSGGRAGELFF

v_call: TRBV7-3
cdr3_aa: CASSQMKDHGQYF

v_call: TRBV5-4
cdr3_aa: CASSYKSGGAPGAGELFF

v_call: TRBV7-2
cdr3_aa: CASSFFFRDSAYEQYF

v_call: TRBV6-1
cdr3_aa: CASTLVGTEAFF

v_call: TRBV7-2
cdr3_aa: CASTRQGTFYEQFF

v_call: TRBV18
cdr3_aa: CASSPPGGRATYEQYF

v_call: TRBV11-2
cdr3_aa: CASSLGGARSGELFF

v_call: TRBV29-1
cdr3_aa: CSVGQSNQPQHF

v_call: TRBV19
cdr3_aa: CASSMGGRVNTEAFF

v_call: TRBV6-6
cdr3_aa: CASARASNTEAFF

v_call: TRBV6-1
cdr3_aa: CASRTIRNYGYTF

v_call: TRBV21-1
cdr3_aa: CASSIRKDSRYTGELFF

v_call: TRBV18
cdr3_aa: CASSPAKGWETQYF

v_call: TRBV18
cdr3_aa: CASSPSRQGAEQYF